This TCR beta chain was captured by sequencing in a study of beta chain features in type 1 diabetes. Expressed TCRB transcripts got sequenced, as all isolated RNA was reverse transcribed. The protocol was immunoSEQ multiplex PCR, while the TCRdb copy is restricted to in-frame clones and leaves out a portion. The sample gives some 350,000 clones, 9.5% to 10% of which show up once; about 0.64% is in the top ten. General study results and limits: Shortening of TCRB CDR3s, moderate but significant, appeared in all four CD4+ subsets of Type 1 diabetes patients.

Trimming left V 6 bases short and J 5 bases short, with 25 bases between. Per the germline V gene, CDR1 is GTSNPN and CDR2 is SVGIG (reference sequence). The CDR3 loop spans 17 amino acids. Details on this clone: Its antigen is unidentified.

All of the sorted populations showed purity greater than 95%. The specimen was central memory CD4+ T cells from blood. This clonotype was sampled from a man aged 25-45 years with type 1 diabetes. The genes are TRBV30 and TRBJ2-2; possible D gene TRBD1, 5 bases. The CDR3, as DNA: TGTGCCTGCGTGACCCCTTATGGGCGAAGGGGTACCGGGGAGCTGTTTTTT. Amino acids: CACVTPYGRRGTGELFF.